This T cell receptor beta chain is from a study of blood T cell repertoires in COVID-19. Whole-study context: The United States, Italy and Spain were the sources of the acute and convalescent COVID-19 samples. Sources were T cells, B-cell-depleted T cells, or PBMCs; the material itself was cDNA or gDNA.

Germline CDR1 reads SGHKS; CDR2 reads YYEKEE (reference sequence). The V end was cut by 4 bases, the J end by 2 bases, with 16 bases between. This CDR3 is built from 15 residues. Study processing details: Nucleated cell number was recorded as an estimate derived from reference gene primer amplification. The method was immunoSEQ multiplex PCR; TCRdb's version includes in-frame clones alone and lacks a portion of them. That table furnishes V, J and clone size, whereas the DNA furnished D and trimming. The table has just over 150,000 clones, 70% to 85% seen once; the top ten hold 22%. The specimen was peripheral blood. The chain joins TRBV5-5 to TRBJ2-7; tentative D call: TRBD2 (5 bases). The sequence derives from a woman of 80 years or more with acute or convalescent COVID-19. Here the CDR3 reads CASSLPPGLTYEQYF. CDR3 bases: TGTGCCAGCAGCCTCCCTCCAGGACTTACCTACGAGCAGTACTTC.